A single T cell receptor (beta chain) is shown here with its context. This record belongs to a study of blood T cells in healthy people across ages. The CDR3 covers 13 residues. Trimming took off 5 bases at V and 13 bases at J, with 17 bases between the two ends. Germline CDR1 reads KGHDR; CDR2 reads SFDVKD. Every sample had a minimum of 6 million PBMCs isolated. It was with a sample-barcoded 5' primer and a J-beta primer mix that a second PCR of roughly 6 to 12 cycles was run. Tags on each cDNA molecule came from a template-switch adaptor with 12 random nucleotides. TCRdb re-derived calls from the 5' RACE reads in MiXCR, one entry per CDR3 protein. The sample includes around 1.7 million distinct CDR3 sequences, roughly 27% seen only once; the top ten take roughly 8%.

Specimen: blood. J is TRBJ2-4 and V is TRBV24-1; D not resolved. The clonotype originates from a woman aged 30 to 39 in good health. The CDR3 region has the DNA TGTGCCACCAGTGGGCTTCCCTACAATGAGCAGTACTTC. As protein: CATSGLPYNEQYF.